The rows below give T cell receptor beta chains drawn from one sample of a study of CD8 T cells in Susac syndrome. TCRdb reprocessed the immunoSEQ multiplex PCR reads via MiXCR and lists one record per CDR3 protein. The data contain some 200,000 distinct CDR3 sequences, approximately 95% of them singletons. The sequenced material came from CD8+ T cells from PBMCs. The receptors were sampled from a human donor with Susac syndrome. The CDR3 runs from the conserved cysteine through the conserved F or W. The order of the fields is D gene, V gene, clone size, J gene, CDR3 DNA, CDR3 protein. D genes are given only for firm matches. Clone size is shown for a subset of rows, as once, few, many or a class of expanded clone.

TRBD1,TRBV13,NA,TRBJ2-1,TGTGCCCGAGTTCTCCGGGGACAGGGATACAATGAGCAGTTCTTC,CARVLRGQGYNEQFF
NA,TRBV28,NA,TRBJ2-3,TGTGCCAGCAGTTTTCGGATGAAAGTTGATACGCAGTATTTT,CASSFRMKVDTQYF
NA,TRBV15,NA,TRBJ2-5,TGTGCCACCAGCAGAGTGAATAACCAAGAGACCCAGTACTTC,CATSRVNNQETQYF
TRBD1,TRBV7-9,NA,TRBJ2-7,TGTGCCAGCACCTACCAGACAGGGGGAAGCGAGCAGTACTTC,CASTYQTGGSEQYF
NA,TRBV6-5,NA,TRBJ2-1,TGTGCCAGCAGCTTCTCGGAGGAGCAGTTCTTC,CASSFSEEQFF
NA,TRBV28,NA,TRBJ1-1,TGTGCCAGCAGTTTATCAAGGGAGGTCACTGAAGCTTTCTTT,CASSLSREVTEAFF
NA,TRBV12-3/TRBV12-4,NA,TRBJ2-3,TGTGCCAGCAGTTTGGGGCAGTCCACAGATACGCAGTATTTT,CASSLGQSTDTQYF
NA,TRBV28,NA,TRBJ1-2,TGTGCCAGCAGGGCTTTAGCTAACTATGGCTACACCTTC,CASRALANYGYTF
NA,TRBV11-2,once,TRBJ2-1,TGTGCCAGCAGCTCCCTCCCGTGGACCGAATCCTACAATGAGCAGTTCTTC,CASSSLPWTESYNEQFF
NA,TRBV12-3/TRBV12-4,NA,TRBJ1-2,TGTGCCAGCAGTCAGTCAGGGAGAATCTCTGTGTACACCTTC,CASSQSGRISVYTF